This passage covers 31 T cell receptor beta chains from one sample sequenced in a study of somatic mutations in cytotoxic T cells in rheumatoid arthritis. TCRdb's copy holds only in-frame clones and misses some; the assay was immunoSEQ multiplex PCR. The repertoire holds around 15,000 clones, with around 80% as singletons. The sequencing input was CD8+ T cells sorted from blood. The source of these receptors is an adult with rheumatoid arthritis.

V usage is TRBV11-2 and J usage is TRBJ1-4; D remains unclear. The CDR3 sequence is 12 residues long. The V gene lost 3 bases and the J gene lost 8 bases, with 7 bases spanning the gap. The V gene's germline CDR1 is SGHAT and CDR2 FQNNGV. The CDR3 DNA reads TGTGCCAGCAGCTTCACACGGGAAAAACTGTTTTTT. Its translation: CASSFTREKLFF.

This clone was found once. The rearrangement joins TRBV7-6 to TRBJ2-2, with TRBD1 as a possible D gene (6 bases). Trimming took 5 bases from V and 8 from J, leaving 15 bases between them. The CDR3 covers 14 residues. The germline V gene has CDR1 SGHVS and CDR2 FNYEAQ. Here the CDR3 reads CASSLQTGLGELFF. CDR3 in DNA: TGTGCCAGCAGCCTTCAAACAGGGTTGGGGGAGCTGTTTTTT.

With regard to this clone: This sample includes further DNA sequences coding for the same CDR3. The chain is built from TRBV28 and TRBJ2-3; TRBD2 matches at 15 bases. After removal of 5 bases from V and 5 bases from J, the junction contained 11 bases not matched to a gene. The germline gives CDR1 MDHEN, CDR2 SYDVKM. The CDR3 is made up of 18 amino acids. CDR3 bases: TGTGCCAGCAGTCCGCCTCCGGGACTAGCGGGAGGCGGAGATACGCAGTATTTT. Encoded protein: CASSPPPGLAGGGDTQYF.

This clone has a single count. The CDR3 bases are TGTGCCAGTAGTATGGAACAGGAAAACACTGAAGCTTTCTTT. Translation gives CASSMEQENTEAFF. The chain is built from TRBV19 and TRBJ1-1, with D tentatively TRBD1 (5 bases). Trimming pared 3 bases from V and 2 bases from J, leaving 10 bases between. Per germline, CDR1 LNHDA and CDR2 SQIVND (reference sequence). CDR3 length: 14 residues.

The J gene is TRBJ2-7, the V gene TRBV2; no clear D gene. This CDR3 contains 12 residues. V gave up 8 bases and J gave up 2 bases, with 10 bases separating them. Germline CDR1 is SNHLY and CDR2 is FYNNEI. The CDR3 DNA is TGTGCCAGCTTAGGCAGTACCTACGAGCAGTACTTC. Residues: CASLGSTYEQYF.

V usage is TRBV30 and J usage is TRBJ1-2; 9 bases are shared with TRBD1. Trimming at V came to 2 bases and at J to 8 bases, leaving 12 bases not matched to a gene. The CDR3 consists of 15 residues. The germline CDR1 and CDR2 sequences are GTSNPN and SVGIG (reference sequence). This chain's CDR3 is CAWSPPTGGGHGYTF. The CDR3 DNA is TGTGCCTGGAGTCCCCCCACAGGGGGCGGCCACGGCTACACCTTC.

A word on this clone: The sample holds other DNA sequences that translate to the same CDR3. This chain links TRBV7-8 with TRBJ2-7, with unresolved D. The ends were cut back, 1 base at V and 4 bases at J, with 5 bases in the middle. The CDR3 totals 12 residues. The V gene's germline CDR1 is SGHVS and CDR2 FQNEAQ. CDR3 sequence: CASSLGSYEQYF. The CDR3 DNA reads as TGTGCCAGCAGCTTAGGAAGTTACGAGCAGTACTTC.

The genes are TRBV19 and TRBJ2-7; D possibly corresponds to TRBD2 (6 bases). Trimming took 2 bases from V and 2 from J, leaving 10 bases between them. Germline CDR1 LNHDA, CDR2 SQIVND (reference sequence). The length of the CDR3 is 14 residues. CDR3 loop: CASSIKGLPYEQYF. The DNA of the CDR3 is TGTGCCAGTAGTATAAAGGGACTCCCCTACGAGCAGTACTTC.

The genes are TRBV25-1 and TRBJ2-7; D is unresolved. CDR1 MGHDK and CDR2 SYGVNS come from the germline V gene. There are 11 residues in the CDR3. The V end was cut by 8 bases, the J end by 0 bases, with 5 bases between. CDR3 bases: TGTGCCAGCGGGGTCTCCTACGAGCAGTACTTC. Translation: CASGVSYEQYF.

The chain combines TRBV6-6 with TRBJ1-4, with D unclear. The CDR3 covers 13 residues. Germline CDR1 reads MNHNY; CDR2 reads SVGAGI (reference sequence). V dropped 2 bases and J dropped 7 bases, with 8 bases sitting between them. CDR3 region: CASSYAPSEKLFF. The CDR3, as DNA: TGTGCCAGCAGTTACGCCCCGAGTGAAAAACTGTTTTTT.

V is TRBV10-3 and J is TRBJ2-6; D uncertain. This CDR3 has 15 amino acids. Per the germline V gene, CDR1 is ENHRY and CDR2 is SYGVKD. With 3 bases removed from V and 2 bases from J, the gap between germline ends came to 8 bases. CDR3 amino acids: CAISEGGTGANVLTF. The CDR3 bases are TGTGCCATCAGTGAAGGCGGTACTGGGGCCAACGTCCTGACTTTC.

V is TRBV9 and J is TRBJ1-1; the D is unclear. Germline CDR1 is SGDLS and CDR2 is YYNGEE. This CDR3 spans 14 amino acids. Trimming left V 1 base short and J 4 bases short, with 11 bases between. The CDR3 bases are TGTGCCAGCAGCGTAAGGGATGGGATCACTGAAGCTTTCTTT. Translating it yields CASSVRDGITEAFF.

This clone has only a few counts. V is TRBV9 and J is TRBJ1-1, with D possibly being TRBD1 (6 bases). This CDR3 has 13 amino acids. Trimming left V 4 bases short and J 1 base short, with 8 bases between. Germline V gives CDR1 SGDLS, CDR2 YYNGEE. The CDR3 nucleotides read TGTGCCAGCAGCTGGGACACGAACACTGAAGCTTTCTTT. Its protein product is CASSWDTNTEAFF.

The V gene is TRBV28, the J gene TRBJ1-1; the D gene is possibly TRBD1 (6 bases). Trimming stripped 1 base from V and 1 base from J, with 16 bases between. The length of the CDR3 is 17 residues. CDR1 MDHEN and CDR2 SYDVKM come from the germline V gene. The CDR3 coding sequence is TGTGCCAGCAGTTTATTTGGTGGGAGGGGGAGGAACACTGAAGCTTTCTTT. Residues: CASSLFGGRGRNTEAFF.

The chain is built from TRBV29-1 and TRBJ2-3, with no clear D. The germline V gene has CDR1 SQVTM and CDR2 ANQGSEA. The CDR3 sequence is 15 residues long. V was clipped by 3 bases and J by 0 bases, with 13 bases between them. For the CDR3, the DNA is TGCAGCGTTGATGAGACAACCTCTAGCACAGATACGCAGTATTTT. Amino acids: CSVDETTSSTDTQYF.

This clone appeared a single time. The V and J genes are TRBV6-5 and TRBJ2-7; D unclear. Germline CDR1 reads MNHEY; CDR2 reads SVGAGI. V lost 3 bases to trimming and J lost 3 bases, with 12 bases between them. This CDR3 contains 14 residues. This CDR3 reads CASSYAGPNYEQYF. The CDR3 DNA sequence: TGTGCCAGCAGTTATGCCGGACCTAACTACGAGCAGTACTTC.

V gene TRBV9 combines with J gene TRBJ1-6, with D tentatively TRBD1 (5 bases). This CDR3 region has 14 residues. Looked up from germline, CDR1 is SGDLS and CDR2 is YYNGEE. V gave up 0 bases and J gave up 7 bases, with 8 bases separating them. In DNA form, the CDR3 reads TGTGCCAGCAGCGTAGGGGGGGGGAATTCACCCCTCCACTTT. Translated: CASSVGGGNSPLHF.

As regards this clone: The sample carries other DNA sequences with the same CDR3. The gene calls are TRBV7-9 and TRBJ2-1; D gene ambiguous. The CDR3 sequence is 11 residues long. Germline assignment: CDR1 SEHNR and CDR2 FQNEAQ (reference sequence). V gave up 4 bases and J gave up 5 bases, with 3 bases separating them. The CDR3 region has the DNA TGTGCCAGCAGCTCGAACAATGAGCAGTTCTTC. It encodes CASSSNNEQFF.

V is TRBV19 and J is TRBJ1-4, with D perhaps TRBD1 (6 bases). The CDR3 extends over 15 amino acids. Per the germline V gene, CDR1 is LNHDA and CDR2 is SQIVND (reference sequence). V lost 3 bases and J 4 bases, leaving 12 bases between the germline ends. In nucleotides, the CDR3 is TGTGCCAGTAGTATTGGACAGCTTTTTAATGAAAAACTGTTTTTT. Translation gives CASSIGQLFNEKLFF.

This chain connects TRBV27 to TRBJ2-7; 11 positions agree with TRBD2. The germline V gene encodes CDR1 MNHEY and CDR2 SMNVEV (reference sequence). The V segment lost 8 bases and the J segment 2 bases; nucleotides outside the gene matches: 8. This CDR3 spans 15 amino acids. CDR3 sequence (DNA): TGTGCCAGCGCGCACTCTAGCGGGAGGACCTACGAGCAGTACTTC. Translation: CASAHSSGRTYEQYF.

There are a few counts of this clone. The chain joins TRBV29-1 to TRBJ2-1, with 7 positions matching TRBD2. The V and J ends lost 3 bases and 4 bases, in that order; junction bases with no gene match: 6. Germline V CDR1 and CDR2: SQVTM, ANQGSEA. CDR3 size: 14 residues. The CDR3 loop reads CSVDLAEVYNEQFF. DNA of the CDR3: TGCAGCGTTGACCTAGCGGAGGTGTACAATGAGCAGTTCTTC.

The chain links TRBV6-5 to TRBJ1-2, with 10 bases that match TRBD1. Germline assignment: CDR1 MNHEY and CDR2 SVGAGI. J gave up 12 bases and V 1 base, and 5 bases lay outside the gene matches. The CDR3 runs 13 residues. The CDR3 sequence: CASSYYRQGANTF. The CDR3 DNA reads as TGTGCCAGCAGTTACTACCGACAGGGGGCGAACACCTTC.

Only one count was recorded for this clone. The rearrangement uses TRBV2 and TRBJ1-4; D is unclear. Trimming removed 2 bases at V and 8 bases at J, with 15 bases between. The CDR3 length is 15 residues. CDR1 and CDR2 (germline): SNHLY, FYNNEI. The CDR3 reads CASSETNRVLEKLFF. The CDR3 DNA reads as TGTGCCAGCAGTGAAACAAACCGGGTGTTGGAAAAACTGTTTTTT. The whole variable domain, remainder taken from reference TRBV2 and TRBJ1-4, is EPEVTQTPSHQVTQMGQEVILRCVPISNHLYFYWYRQILGQKVEFLVSFYNNEISEKSEIFDDQFSVERPDGSNFTLKIRSTKLEDSAMYFCASSETNRVLEKLFFGSGTQLSVL.

V gene TRBV5-1 combines with J gene TRBJ2-5; 9 bases are a match to TRBD2. The junction had 15 bases not matched to a gene; V was cut back by 3 bases and J by 6 bases. This CDR3 is 17 amino acids long. Germline V gives CDR1 SGHRS, CDR2 YFSETQ. CDR3 nucleotides: TGCGCCAGCAGCTCAGAGTCTGGAGTAGCGGGGGCCAAGACCCAGTACTTC. Translating gives CASSSESGVAGAKTQYF.

The chain recombines TRBV6-5 with TRBJ2-3; D might be TRBD2 (5 bases). Per the germline V gene, CDR1 is MNHEY and CDR2 is SVGAGI. The CDR3 has 15 residues. The V end lost 3 bases, the J end lost 2 bases, and 12 bases lay between the germline ends. CDR3 DNA: TGTGCCAGCAGTTATATCCGGGGAGCCACAGATACGCAGTATTTT. Encoded protein: CASSYIRGATDTQYF.

V gene TRBV27 combines with J gene TRBJ1-6; 9 nucleotides line up with TRBD1. The CDR3 extends over 18 amino acids. The germline CDR1 and CDR2 sequences are MNHEY and SMNVEV (reference sequence). Trimming took 4 bases from V and 7 from J; bases not matched to a gene: 14. The CDR3 sequence: CASSSTGGGSLVNSPLHF. The CDR3 region has the DNA TGTGCCAGCAGTTCGACAGGGGGTGGGAGTTTAGTAAATTCACCCCTCCACTTT.

This chain connects TRBV19 to TRBJ1-1, with D maybe TRBD1 (5 bases). This CDR3 spans 12 amino acids. V was pared by 1 base and J by 6 bases, with 6 bases between. Germline CDR1 reads LNHDA; CDR2 reads SQIVND (reference sequence). CDR3 bases: TGTGCCAGTAGTATAGCAGGGTCTGAAGCTTTCTTT. Protein product: CASSIAGSEAFF.

The sample holds a few counts of this clone. The chain has TRBV7-9 and TRBJ2-3; D perhaps matches TRBD2 (5 bases). Germline V gives CDR1 SEHNR, CDR2 FQNEAQ (reference sequence). V was clipped by 5 bases and J by 4 bases, with 10 bases between them. The CDR3 is 13 amino acids. The CDR3 loop reads CASSNPGSDTQYF. The CDR3 DNA reads as TGTGCCAGCAGCAACCCGGGATCAGATACGCAGTATTTT.

CDR3 amino acids: CASSVRQGAGNTIYF. The CDR3 nucleotides are TGTGCCAGCAGCGTAAGACAGGGGGCTGGAAACACCATATATTTT. V and J are TRBV9 and TRBJ1-3, with 9 bases fitting TRBD1. V shed 1 base, J shed 2 bases, and the junction held 1 base outside the gene matches. Germline CDR1 and CDR2: SGDLS and YYNGEE. The CDR3 consists of 15 residues.

The V and J genes are TRBV5-1 and TRBJ1-6; TRBD1 aligns across 8 bases. V gave up 4 bases and J gave up 6 bases; unmatched junction bases: 9. This CDR3 region has 16 residues. Germline CDR1 and CDR2: SGHRS and YFSETQ. The CDR3 loop reads CASSPGGGGSNSPLHF. DNA for the CDR3: TGCGCCAGCAGCCCAGGGGGCGGGGGCTCTAATTCACCCCTCCACTTT.

The CDR3 DNA reads TGTGCCAGCAGCCCAGGGGGCGAGCAGTACTTC. Translation gives CASSPGGEQYF. V usage is TRBV6-6 and J usage is TRBJ2-7; 7 bases map to TRBD1. V was clipped by 6 bases and J by 6 bases; unmatched bases: 2. The CDR3 runs to 11 residues. Germline-derived CDR1 and CDR2 are MNHNY and SVGAGI (reference sequence).